The 25 T cell receptor beta chains below come from one sample, sequenced in a study of blood T cell repertoires in COVID-19. Only in-frame clones appear in the TCRdb table, and some are missing; sequencing was by immunoSEQ multiplex PCR. There are around 370,000 clones in the sample; about 93% occur only once, and 3% to 4% lies in the top ten. Input material: peripheral blood. These TCRs come from a woman between 18 and 30 years old who had recovered from COVID-19.

The chain recombines TRBV12-3 or TRBV12-4 with TRBJ1-2; no definite D call. V was cut by 6 bases and J by 8 bases, with 10 bases left in between. This CDR3 region has 11 residues. The DNA for the CDR3 is TGTGCCAGCAGGTCGACTAACGGCTACACCTTC. It specifies CASRSTNGYTF.

The rearrangement joins TRBV29-1 to TRBJ2-5; 8 bases are shared with TRBD1. J lost 3 bases, V lost 6 bases, and 6 bases had no gene match. This CDR3 comprises 13 residues. Germline CDR1 and CDR2: SQVTM and ANQGSEA. CDR3: CSVVSTGEETQYF. The CDR3 nucleotides read TGCAGCGTCGTTTCGACAGGGGAAGAGACCCAGTACTTC.

CDR3: CAISPRGSTGELFF. CDR3 sequence (DNA): TGTGCCATCAGCCCCAGGGGTAGCACCGGGGAGCTGTTTTTT. The V gene is TRBV10-3, the J gene TRBJ2-2; tentatively, D is TRBD1 (6 bases). The CDR3 length is 14 residues. Germline V gene lookup returns CDR1 ENHRY and CDR2 SYGVKD. Trimming removed 6 bases at V and 4 bases at J, with 12 bases between.

This chain connects TRBV25-1 to TRBJ1-6, with unresolved D. V lost 4 bases and J lost 10, with 11 bases in between. The CDR3 is 13 amino acids. CDR1 and CDR2 from the germline V gene are MGHDK and SYGVNS. The CDR3 loop is CASSGDGFSPLHF. In nucleotides, the CDR3 is TGTGCCAGCAGTGGTGACGGGTTCTCACCCCTCCACTTT. Full variable domain (rest looked up from reference TRBV25-1 and TRBJ1-6): EADIYQTPRYLVIGTGKKITLECSQTMGHDKMYWYQQDPGMELHLIHYSYGVNSTEKGDLSSESTVSRIRTEHFPLTLESARPSHTSQYLCASSGDGFSPLHFGNGTRLTVT.

Only a few counts were recorded for this clone. V is TRBV2 and J is TRBJ1-4; D is ambiguous. The CDR3 covers 14 residues. Germline-derived CDR1 and CDR2 are SNHLY and FYNNEI. Trimming left V 6 bases short and J 3 bases short, with 11 bases between. The chain's CDR3 is CASRTEGPNEKLFF. The CDR3 DNA is TGTGCCAGCAGGACGGAGGGCCCTAATGAAAAACTGTTTTTT.

The rearrangement links TRBV10-2 to TRBJ1-6; D remains unclear. In germline, CDR1 is WSHSY, CDR2 SAAADI. The CDR3 is made up of 14 amino acids. V shed 3 bases and J shed 0 bases, with 3 bases lying between them. CDR3 DNA: TGCGCCAGCAGTGACGGCTCCTATAATTCACCCCTCCACTTT. This codes for CASSDGSYNSPLHF.

V usage is TRBV6-2 or TRBV6-3 and J usage is TRBJ2-7; 9 bases agree with TRBD2. With 2 bases clipped from V and 7 bases from J, the junction kept 9 bases outside the gene matches. The length of the CDR3 is 15 residues. Looked up from germline, CDR1 is MNHEY and CDR2 is SVGEGT. The CDR3 DNA sequence: TGTGCCAGCAGTTACGAGCGGGAGGTGGGGAGAGAGCAGTACGTC. It specifies CASSYEREVGREQYV.

This chain links TRBV2 with TRBJ1-3; the D is unclear. Germline lookup yields CDR1 SNHLY and CDR2 FYNNEI. Trimming took 5 bases from V and 5 from J, leaving 10 bases between them. The CDR3 runs 13 residues. CDR3 region: CASSLYLRNTIYF. The CDR3 coding sequence is TGTGCCAGCAGTCTGTATCTTCGAAACACCATATATTTT. Based on the CDR3 plus reference TRBV2 and TRBJ1-3, the full variable domain is EPEVTQTPSHQVTQMGQEVILRCVPISNHLYFYWYRQILGQKVEFLVSFYNNEISEKSEIFDDQFSVERPDGSNFTLKIRSTKLEDSAMYFCASSLYLRNTIYFGEGSWLTVV.

This chain links TRBV19 with TRBJ1-5; 8 positions match TRBD1. J was trimmed by 6 bases and V by 6 bases; bases with no gene match: 13. Per the germline V gene, CDR1 is LNHDA and CDR2 is SQIVND (reference sequence). The CDR3 length is 16 residues. The CDR3, as DNA: TGTGCCAGTAGAGAGAATTCAGGGGGCCGCGGTCAGCCCCAGCATTTT. This translates into CASRENSGGRGQPQHF.

This clone was seen a few times. The genes are TRBV19 and TRBJ1-6; D perhaps matches TRBD1 (6 bases). Trimming stripped 5 bases from V and 7 bases from J, with 12 bases between. Per the germline V gene, CDR1 is LNHDA and CDR2 is SQIVND (reference sequence). The CDR3 extends over 14 amino acids. CDR3 loop: CASSGQTRNSPLHF. CDR3 nucleotides: TGTGCCAGTAGTGGACAGACTCGGAATTCACCCCTCCACTTT. Filled out from reference TRBV19 and TRBJ1-6, the complete variable domain reads DGGITQSPKYLFRKEGQNVTLSCEQNLNHDAMYWYRQDPGQGLRLIYYSQIVNDFQKGDIAEGYSVSREKKESFPLTVTSAQKNPTAFYLCASSGQTRNSPLHFGNGTRLTVT.

V gene TRBV19 combines with J gene TRBJ2-3, with TRBD2 matching 10 bases. CDR3 size: 15 residues. Germline CDR1 reads LNHDA; CDR2 reads SQIVND (reference sequence). Unmatched junction bases numbered 6, after V lost 5 bases and J lost 4 bases. CDR3 loop: CASSPSGSGPDTQYF. The CDR3 DNA reads as TGTGCCAGTAGTCCTAGCGGGAGCGGTCCAGATACGCAGTATTTT.

The J gene is TRBJ2-2, the V gene TRBV12-5, with D tentatively TRBD1 (6 bases). The V end lost 9 bases, the J end lost 2 bases, and 19 bases lay between the germline ends. This CDR3 spans 16 amino acids. Germline assignment: CDR1 LGHNT and CDR2 FRNRAP. This CDR3 is CASATLGARNTGELFF. In DNA, the CDR3 is TGTGCTAGCGCGACCCTGGGGGCGAGAAACACCGGGGAGCTGTTTTTT. Variable domain in full (rest from reference TRBV12-5 and TRBJ2-2): DARVTQTPRHKVTEMGQEVTMRCQPILGHNTVFWYRQTMMQGLELLAYFRNRAPLDDSGMPKDRFSAEMPDATLATLKIQPSEPRDSAVYFCASATLGARNTGELFFGEGSRLTVL.

The table lists this clone with a count of one. The chain links TRBV11-3 to TRBJ2-1; D might be TRBD2 (5 bases). The CDR3 length is 15 residues. Germline CDR1 SGHNT, CDR2 YENEEA. The ends were cut back, 6 bases at V and 0 bases at J, with 12 bases in the middle. CDR3 nucleotides: TGTGCCAGCAGATTGGGCGAGGGCTCCTACAATGAGCAGTTCTTC. Translating it yields CASRLGEGSYNEQFF.

This rearrangement joins TRBV19 to TRBJ2-2; 12 nucleotides match TRBD2. CDR3 length equals 17 residues. V was clipped by 1 base and J by 7 bases; unmatched bases: 7. From germline, CDR1 is LNHDA and CDR2 SQIVND (reference sequence). The CDR3: CASSIARLAGDFGELFF. The CDR3 DNA is TGTGCCAGTAGTATAGCCCGACTAGCGGGAGACTTCGGGGAGCTGTTTTTT.

This clone was seen more than once but under ten times. The chain recombines TRBV6-6 with TRBJ1-5, with unresolved D. CDR1 is MNHNY, CDR2 SVGAGI, per germline (reference sequence). CDR3 size: 10 residues. Trimming took off 8 bases at V and 4 bases at J, with 3 bases between the two ends. For the CDR3, the DNA is TGTGCCAGCTCGAATCAGCCCCAGCATTTT. This gives the protein CASSNQPQHF.

The chain is built from TRBV6-2 or TRBV6-3 and TRBJ1-5; 12 bases match TRBD1. Germline lookup yields CDR1 MNHEY and CDR2 SVGEGT. The length of the CDR3 is 17 residues. J was trimmed by 7 bases and V by 4 bases; bases with no gene match: 11. Here the CDR3 DNA reads TGTGCCAGCAGTTCCCTCGGGACAGGGGGCAGGCGACAGCCCCAGCATTTT. Translated: CASSSLGTGGRRQPQHF.

This chain connects TRBV2 to TRBJ1-2; 8 bases fit TRBD1. Germline V gives CDR1 SNHLY, CDR2 FYNNEI. Trimming cost V 6 bases and J 4 bases; bases outside gene matches: 16. The CDR3 has 17 amino acids. The CDR3 sequence is CASRGFRDRTHLYGYTF. CDR3 coding DNA: TGTGCCAGCAGGGGGTTCCGGGACAGGACGCACCTCTATGGCTACACCTTC.

V gene TRBV10-3 combines with J gene TRBJ1-5; no reliable D call. CDR1 and CDR2 from the germline V gene are ENHRY and SYGVKD. CDR3 length: 15 amino acids. V lost 3 bases and J 1 base, leaving 10 bases between the germline ends. The CDR3 reads CAISDPILSNQPQHF. The DNA for the CDR3 is TGTGCCATCAGTGACCCCATCCTAAGCAATCAGCCCCAGCATTTT.

This clone was counted a few times. The chain couples TRBV9 to TRBJ2-2; D may be TRBD1 (5 bases). The V gene's germline CDR1 is SGDLS and CDR2 YYNGEE. V lost 2 bases, J lost 7 bases, and 15 bases lay in between. This CDR3 is built from 15 residues. The CDR3 DNA sequence: TGTGCCAGCAGCGTTTACTCAGGGTTGGGCGGGGAGCTGTTTTTT. This translates into CASSVYSGLGGELFF.

This chain connects TRBV11-3 to TRBJ1-1, with a tentative D call TRBD1 (6 bases). Trimming shortened V by 4 bases and J by 5 bases, and 11 bases separated the two germline ends. This CDR3 is built from 13 residues. Germline V lookup: CDR1 SGHNT, CDR2 YENEEA. Here the CDR3 reads CASSWTAGTEAFF. CDR3 DNA sequence: TGTGCCAGCAGCTGGACAGCGGGGACTGAAGCTTTCTTT. Full variable domain (rest looked up from reference TRBV11-3 and TRBJ1-1): EAGVVQSPRYKIIEKKQPVAFWCNPISGHNTLYWYLQNLGQGPELLIRYENEEAVDDSQLPKDRFSAERLKGVDSTLKIQPAELGDSAVYLCASSWTAGTEAFFGQGTRLTVV.

CDR3 loop: CASSLLWGPTGELFF. The DNA for the CDR3 is TGTGCCAGCAGCTTATTGTGGGGGCCCACCGGGGAGCTGTTTTTT. The chain joins TRBV11-2 to TRBJ2-2; tentative D call: TRBD1 (6 bases). The CDR3 has 15 residues. The ends were cut back, 2 bases at V and 4 bases at J, with 11 bases in the middle. CDR1 SGHAT and CDR2 FQNNGV come from the germline V gene.

The CDR3 reads CASNFGGDTEAFF. CDR3 bases: TGTGCCAGCAACTTTGGGGGCGACACTGAAGCTTTCTTT. V gene TRBV6-5 combines with J gene TRBJ1-1; D is perhaps TRBD1 (6 bases). The germline V and J ends were trimmed by 7 bases and 3 bases, with 12 bases remaining between them. Per the germline V gene, CDR1 is MNHEY and CDR2 is SVGAGI. The CDR3 length is 13 residues.

The chain has TRBV6-2 or TRBV6-3 and TRBJ1-2; D unclear. Germline-derived CDR1 and CDR2 are MNHEY and SVGEGT. CDR3 length equals 17 residues. Trimming pared 2 bases from V and 7 bases from J, leaving 23 bases between. CDR3 region: CASSYPAGVRNRLGYTF. As DNA, the CDR3 is TGTGCCAGCAGTTACCCCGCCGGGGTTAGGAATCGGCTTGGCTACACCTTC.

The chain employs TRBV30 and TRBJ2-1, with 9 nucleotides matching TRBD2. The CDR3 spans 15 residues. After removal of 0 bases from V and 8 bases from J, the junction contained 8 bases not matched to a gene. Germline V gene data show CDR1 as GTSNPN and CDR2 as SVGIG (reference sequence). CDR3 in DNA: TGTGCCTGGAGTGTACTAGGCGGGAGGGTATATGAGCAGTTCTTC. Translated: CAWSVLGGRVYEQFF.

V gene TRBV6-5 combines with J gene TRBJ1-5; maybe TRBD1 (5 bases). This CDR3 is built from 15 residues. Per the germline V gene, CDR1 is MNHEY and CDR2 is SVGAGI. Trimming shortened V by 5 bases and J by 5 bases, and 16 bases separated the two germline ends. Here the CDR3 reads CASSRDSGGDQPQHF. The DNA for the CDR3 is TGTGCCAGCAGTCGGGACTCCGGGGGGGATCAGCCCCAGCATTTT.